This T cell receptor beta chain was sequenced for a study of shared clonotypes between healthy human individuals. This CDR3 has 15 residues. V lost 2 bases and J lost 0, with 7 bases in between. Germline V lookup: CDR1 SNHLY, CDR2 FYNNEI. About 30,000 T cell genomes (roughly 0.2 ug DNA) went into each sorted-subset replicate. Method: immunoSEQ multiplex PCR; TCRdb's copy keeps in-frame clones and lacks some. Of fewer than 1.6 million clones detected, just under 99% appear once; the ten largest clones hold approximately 0.38%. This TCR came from a man aged 25-40 years in good health. V usage is TRBV2 and J usage is TRBJ2-2, with D unresolved. Sequencing input: naive CD4+ T cells sorted from blood. Subset indicated: CD45RA+ positively selected. CDR3 DNA sequence: TGTGCCAGCAGTGAATGGGCGGCGAACACCGGGGAGCTGTTTTTT. It specifies CASSEWAANTGELFF.